The clone carrying this T cell receptor beta chain has more than one count but fewer than ten. The data originate from a study of tumor and adjacent non-tumor tissue in lung cancer. TCRbeta libraries were built with three rounds of nested PCR, modified from ARM-PCR. Each CDR3 protein is one row after TCRdb ran MiXCR on the multiplex PCR reads. Of 70,000 to 90,000 distinct CDR3 sequences in the sample, about four fifths were seen once. V was pared by 9 bases and J by 5 bases, with 5 bases of the junction left unmatched. This CDR3 contains 13 residues. The germline gives CDR1 SNHLY, CDR2 FYNNEI. No cell sorting was done before RNA was extracted from the tissue. Distant lung tissue was collected more than 3 cm away from the tumor edge. Newly diagnosed lung cancer patients had thoracic surgery in China, August–late 2014, without prior chemotherapy.

The receptor comes from a man in his sixties with non-small cell lung cancer. Specimen: distant non-tumor lung tissue. The chain joins TRBV2 to TRBJ2-3; TRBD2 agrees at 10 bases. The CDR3 DNA is TGTGCCAGTAAAGCGGGGGGGAGAGATACGCAGTATTTT. Encoded protein: CASKAGGRDTQYF.